One and the same sample provided the 26 T cell receptor beta chains below, sequenced in a study of T-cell memory formation after mild COVID-19. TCRdb analysed the 5' RACE reads with MiXCR anew, one entry per CDR3 protein. The data show some 450,000 distinct CDR3 sequences, 15% to 25% seen once. Sequencing input: PBMCs or a T cell subset sorted from them (not recorded which). The receptors shown here come from an adult woman who had mild COVID-19 (a few samples of this study predate the infection). Cell type and time point are not known.

V is TRBV7-9 and J is TRBJ2-7, with 13 bases matching TRBD2. J was trimmed by 0 bases and V by 5 bases; bases with no gene match: 7. The germline V gene encodes CDR1 SEHNR and CDR2 FQNEAQ (reference sequence). This CDR3 is 17 amino acids long. CDR3 sequence (DNA): TGTGCCAGCAGCCCCGGGACTAGCGGGGTGAGCTCCTACGAGCAGTACTTC. Residues: CASSPGTSGVSSYEQYF.

The table lists this clonotype with a few counts. V gene TRBV20-1 combines with J gene TRBJ2-3; D unresolved. Trimming removed 6 bases at V and 3 bases at J, with 10 bases between. The germline CDR1 and CDR2 sequences are DFQATT and SNEGSKA (reference sequence). CDR3 length: 12 residues. The CDR3 spells CSAGPETDTQYF. As DNA, the CDR3 is TGCAGTGCAGGTCCCGAAACAGATACGCAGTATTTT.

Only a few counts were recorded for this clonotype. The chain links TRBV7-9 to TRBJ1-2; the D is unclear. Germline V gives CDR1 SEHNR, CDR2 FQNEAQ (reference sequence). The V end lost 5 bases, the J end lost 6 bases, and 10 bases lay between the germline ends. The CDR3 spans 12 residues. CDR3 sequence (DNA): TGTGCCAGCAGCCGGGAAAGCGATGGCTACACCTTC. Its protein is CASSRESDGYTF.

This clonotype has a handful of counts. The genes are TRBV7-6 and TRBJ1-1; no clear D gene. Germline-derived CDR1 and CDR2 are SGHVS and FNYEAQ. V lost 4 bases and J 5 bases, leaving 14 bases between the germline ends. CDR3 size: 14 residues. As DNA, the CDR3 is TGTGCCAGCAGCTCTTTTCCCGGGGATACTGAAGCTTTCTTT. Translation gives CASSSFPGDTEAFF.

This sequence joins TRBV12-3 or TRBV12-4 and TRBJ2-7, with TRBD2 matching over 7 bases. With V trimmed by 6 bases and J by 3 bases, 14 bases remained unmatched. This CDR3 region has 16 residues. CDR3 in DNA: TGTGCCAGCAGCCCCATCCTTAGTCCGGGGGGCTACGAGCAGTACTTC. It codes for CASSPILSPGGYEQYF.

This clonotype was detected only a few times. The chain employs TRBV7-2 and TRBJ1-5, with D hard to call. The germline CDR1 and CDR2 sequences are SGHTA and FQGNSA. V dropped 3 bases and J dropped 4 bases, with 7 bases sitting between them. The CDR3 contains 13 residues. CDR3 region: CASSFAPNQPQHF. The CDR3 region has the DNA TGTGCCAGCAGCTTTGCCCCAAATCAGCCCCAGCATTTT. Complete variable domain (other parts from reference TRBV7-2 and TRBJ1-5): GAGVSQSPSNKVTEKGKDVELRCDPISGHTALYWYRQSLGQGLEFLIYFQGNSAPDKSGLPSDRFSAERTGGSVSTLTIQRTQQEDSAVYLCASSFAPNQPQHFGDGTRLSIL.

This clonotype was recorded at least ten times. V gene TRBV5-5 combines with J gene TRBJ2-3, with 7 bases matching TRBD1. The germline CDR1 and CDR2 sequences are SGHKS and YYEKEE (reference sequence). The CDR3 totals 16 residues. V gave up 1 base and J gave up 1 base; unmatched junction bases: 6. DNA of the CDR3: TGTGCCAGCAGCTTGACAAGACAGGGTGGCACAGATACGCAGTATTTT. Its protein product is CASSLTRQGGTDTQYF.

This chain joins TRBV6-2 or TRBV6-3 and TRBJ2-2, with unresolved D. In germline, CDR1 is MNHEY, CDR2 SVGEGT. V lost 8 bases and J lost 6, with 16 bases in between. This CDR3 contains 14 residues. CDR3 coding DNA: TGTGCCAGCTCATGGGCGCAGCAGGCCGGGGAGCTGTTTTTT. It specifies CASSWAQQAGELFF.

This clonotype was seen only a few times. The chain carries TRBV12-3 or TRBV12-4 and TRBJ2-3; tentatively, D is TRBD2 (7 bases). CDR3 length equals 14 residues. The V end lost 11 bases, the J end lost 0 bases, and 15 bases lay between the germline ends. The CDR3 here is CASQGGGSTDTQYF. As DNA, the CDR3 is TGTGCCTCCCAAGGGGGGGGTAGCACAGATACGCAGTATTTT.

The chain carries TRBV24-1 and TRBJ2-2; TRBD1 matches 9 bases. The CDR3 has 17 residues. Trimming cost V 0 bases and J 4 bases; bases outside gene matches: 5. The V gene's germline CDR1 is KGHDR and CDR2 SFDVKD. CDR3 residues: CATSDLRTGVSTGELFF. Written as DNA, the CDR3 is TGTGCCACCAGTGATTTGCGGACAGGGGTTAGCACCGGGGAGCTGTTTTTT.

This clonotype has a handful of counts. The rearrangement uses TRBV12-3 or TRBV12-4 and TRBJ2-3; unclear D gene. V lost 6 bases, J lost 4 bases, and 14 bases lay in between. This CDR3 comprises 14 residues. The CDR3 loop reads CASSLTQLPDTQYF. As DNA, the CDR3 is TGTGCCAGCAGCCTCACGCAACTACCAGATACGCAGTATTTT.

The chain joins TRBV4-3 to TRBJ2-6, with a possible D match to TRBD2 (5 bases). CDR3 length equals 17 residues. Trimming stripped 0 bases from V and 2 bases from J, with 11 bases between. CDR1 is LGHNA and CDR2 is YSLEER in the germline V gene. The CDR3 coding sequence is TGCGCCAGCAGCCAAGACGTCCCCGGGGCTGGGGCCAACGTCCTGACTTTC. It codes for CASSQDVPGAGANVLTF.

This clonotype was counted a few times. The chain employs TRBV7-9 and TRBJ2-7; TRBD1 agrees at 7 bases. The V gene end was trimmed by 5 bases and the J gene end by 1 base; junction bases not matched to a gene: 8. Germline values: CDR1 SEHNR, CDR2 FQNEAQ (reference sequence). This CDR3 spans 15 amino acids. The CDR3 is CASSPEGARSYEQYF. DNA for the CDR3: TGTGCCAGCAGCCCAGAGGGGGCCAGGTCCTACGAGCAGTACTTC.

V is TRBV7-9 and J is TRBJ2-5; tentative D call: TRBD1 (6 bases). The CDR3 covers 16 residues. CDR1 and CDR2 from the germline V gene are SEHNR and FQNEAQ (reference sequence). V lost 5 bases and J 5 bases, leaving 21 bases between the germline ends. The CDR3 reads CASSTPYGRGRETQYF. CDR3 nucleotide sequence: TGTGCCAGCAGCACCCCCTACGGCAGGGGCCGGGAGACCCAGTACTTC.

This clonotype was detected a few times. This chain uses TRBV5-1 with TRBJ1-1, with D unresolved. V shed 0 bases and J shed 9 bases, with 15 bases lying between them. Germline V CDR1 and CDR2: SGHRS, YFSETQ. The CDR3 length is 14 residues. The chain's CDR3 is CASSLEGRTLKAFF. The CDR3, as DNA: TGCGCCAGCAGCTTGGAGGGTCGAACCCTTAAAGCTTTCTTT. The whole variable domain, remainder taken from reference TRBV5-1 and TRBJ1-1, is KAGVTQTPRYLIKTRGQQVTLSCSPISGHRSVSWYQQTPGQGLQFLFEYFSETQRNKGNFPGRFSGRQFSNSRSEMNVSTLELGDSALYLCASSLEGRTLKAFFGQGTRLTVV.

This clonotype was counted between two and nine times. This chain links TRBV30 with TRBJ2-7, with D unresolved. V lost 3 bases, J lost 0 bases, and 9 bases lay in between. CDR1 is GTSNPN, CDR2 SVGIG, per germline (reference sequence). CDR3 length: 13 amino acids. DNA for the CDR3: TGTGCCTGGAGCCTCGGGCTCTCCTACGAGCAGTACTTC. Translation: CAWSLGLSYEQYF.

In its sample, this clonotype was seen many times. The chain has TRBV20-1 and TRBJ1-5, with D maybe TRBD1 (5 bases). In germline, CDR1 is DFQATT, CDR2 SNEGSKA (reference sequence). The CDR3 length is 12 residues. V was trimmed by 0 bases and J by 8 bases, leaving 8 bases between them. The CDR3 nucleotides are TGCAGTGCTAGAGATGGGGGGAAGCCCCAGCATTTT. This sequence encodes CSARDGGKPQHF.

This clonotype has a handful of counts. The gene calls are TRBV12-3 or TRBV12-4 and TRBJ2-1, with TRBD2 matching over 11 bases. The CDR3 runs to 15 residues. Losses at the gene ends were 3 bases for V and 10 bases for J; bases not matched to a gene: 8. Here the CDR3 reads CASSFSGGAPREQFF. The CDR3 bases are TGTGCCAGCAGTTTTAGCGGGGGGGCCCCCAGGGAGCAGTTCTTC.

This clonotype turned up a few times. The V call is TRBV29-1, the J call TRBJ1-2; D unresolved. V was trimmed by 3 bases and J by 1 base, leaving 6 bases between them. Germline V gene sequence: CDR1 SQVTM, CDR2 ANQGSEA. This CDR3 is built from 12 residues. The CDR3: CSVEIVNYGYTF. The CDR3, as DNA: TGCAGCGTTGAGATCGTTAACTATGGCTACACCTTC.

The chain links TRBV12-3 or TRBV12-4 to TRBJ2-5; D is ambiguous. Trimming removed 6 bases from V and 5 bases from J, with 10 bases in between. The CDR3 consists of 12 residues. CDR3 sequence: CASSNYAETQYF. The CDR3 coding sequence is TGTGCCAGCAGCAACTATGCCGAGACCCAGTACTTC.

This clonotype showed up many times. The chain combines TRBV7-3 with TRBJ2-3; 10 bases fit TRBD2. The length of the CDR3 is 15 residues. Germline CDR1 is SGHTA and CDR2 is FQGTGA. V was clipped by 5 bases and J by 4 bases; unmatched bases: 6. For the CDR3, the DNA is TGTGCCAGCAGCCTAGCGGGGGTAAATGCAGATACGCAGTATTTT. Residues: CASSLAGVNADTQYF. Full variable domain (rest looked up from reference TRBV7-3 and TRBJ2-3): GAGVSQTPSNKVTEKGKYVELRCDPISGHTALYWYRQSLGQGPEFLIYFQGTGAADDSGLPNDRFFAVRPEGSVSTLKIQRTERGDSAVYLCASSLAGVNADTQYFGPGTRLTVL.

The V gene is TRBV13, the J gene TRBJ1-3; a weak D match, TRBD1 (6 bases). Germline V gives CDR1 PRHDT, CDR2 FYEKMQ (reference sequence). This CDR3 has 16 amino acids. Trimming shortened V by 3 bases and J by 3 bases, and 15 bases separated the two germline ends. This chain's CDR3 is CASSFSRGAGGNTIYF. The CDR3 DNA reads TGTGCCAGCAGCTTTTCCCGGGGGGCGGGTGGAAACACCATATATTTT.

This clonotype came up a few times. The chain links TRBV20-1 to TRBJ2-4; 10 bases are shared with TRBD2. Germline assignment: CDR1 DFQATT and CDR2 SNEGSKA (reference sequence). J was trimmed by 0 bases and V by 3 bases; bases with no gene match: 14. The CDR3 totals 19 residues. CDR3 bases: TGCAGTGCTAGTACCTTAGCGGGAGGCGCCCATTTAGCCAAAAACATTCAGTACTTC. Its translation is CSASTLAGGAHLAKNIQYF.

CDR3 sequence reads: CASSEENGYGYTF. The CDR3 nucleotides read TGTGCCAGCAGTGAAGAGAATGGTTATGGCTACACCTTC. The chain uses TRBV2 and TRBJ1-2; no clear D gene. The CDR3 extends over 13 amino acids. V lost 1 base and J lost 5, with 8 bases in between. CDR1 and CDR2 from the germline V gene are SNHLY and FYNNEI. The full variable domain, with the rest looked up from reference TRBV2 and TRBJ1-2, is EPEVTQTPSHQVTQMGQEVILRCVPISNHLYFYWYRQILGQKVEFLVSFYNNEISEKSEIFDDQFSVERPDGSNFTLKIRSTKLEDSAMYFCASSEENGYGYTFGSGTRLTVV.

This clonotype was counted between two and nine times. The V call is TRBV9, the J call TRBJ2-7, with D uncertain. This CDR3 is built from 13 residues. Per germline, CDR1 SGDLS and CDR2 YYNGEE. Trimming left V 0 bases short and J 5 bases short, with 9 bases between. CDR3 in amino acids: CASSVEAWDEQYF. The CDR3 region has the DNA TGTGCCAGCAGCGTAGAGGCCTGGGACGAGCAGTACTTC.

J is TRBJ1-1 and V is TRBV19; D remains unclear. Germline CDR1 and CDR2: LNHDA and SQIVND (reference sequence). V was trimmed by 3 bases and J by 1 base, leaving 12 bases between them. The length of the CDR3 is 15 residues. As DNA, the CDR3 is TGTGCCAGTAGTATCCAAGGAATGCAGAACACTGAAGCTTTCTTT. Amino acids: CASSIQGMQNTEAFF.